These T cell receptor beta chains were read from a single sample in a study of shared clonotypes between healthy human individuals. Measured with immunoSEQ multiplex PCR; TCRdb has only the in-frame clones, and not every one. In the table there are 1,100,000 or so clones, around 78% of which are singletons. Sequenced: memory CD4+ T cells from PBMCs. Every receptor here comes from a man younger than 35 in good health. Some clones in this sample may be carry-over from other donors' samples. Both conserved end residues are part of each CDR3. The D gene is left open where the match is weak. Clone size is given for some rows only: seen once, a few or many times, or a class if the clone is expanded.

size: NA; V: TRBV4-1; J: TRBJ2-1; D: NA; CDR3: CASSHLPHRGSNEQFF; DNA: TGCGCCAGCAGCCACCTACCGCACCGAGGATCCAATGAGCAGTTCTTC
size: NA; V: TRBV28; J: TRBJ2-3; D: TRBD2; CDR3: CASSRSASGGTDTQYF; DNA: TGTGCCAGCAGTCGCTCGGCTAGCGGGGGCACAGATACGCAGTATTTT
size: NA; V: TRBV28; J: TRBJ2-3; D: NA; CDR3: CASSFDLLGGDTQYF; DNA: TGTGCCAGCAGTTTCGATCTCCTCGGCGGAGATACGCAGTATTTT
size: NA; V: TRBV6-6; J: TRBJ1-5; D: NA; CDR3: CASSLSEGNQPQHF; DNA: TGTGCCAGCAGTCTGAGCGAAGGCAATCAGCCCCAGCATTTT
size: NA; V: TRBV6-5; J: TRBJ2-3; D: NA; CDR3: CASSYEGRGTDTQYF; DNA: TGTGCCAGCAGTTACGAGGGACGCGGCACAGATACGCAGTATTTT
size: NA; V: TRBV4-1; J: TRBJ1-3; D: NA; CDR3: CASSQDLAGHQAGNTIYF; DNA: TGCGCCAGCAGCCAAGATCTGGCGGGACACCAAGCGGGAAACACCATATATTTT
size: NA; V: TRBV5-1; J: TRBJ2-1; D: NA; CDR3: CASSPGGRADEQFF; DNA: TGCGCCAGCAGCCCCGGGGGTAGAGCCGATGAGCAGTTCTTC
size: few; V: TRBV5-1; J: TRBJ1-1; D: NA; CDR3: CASLDPGYGTEAFF; DNA: TGCGCCAGTTTAGATCCGGGGTATGGCACTGAAGCTTTCTTT
size: few; V: TRBV28; J: TRBJ1-2; D: NA; CDR3: CASRGTLLGYTF; DNA: TGTGCCAGCAGAGGGACACTTCTTGGCTACACCTTC
size: NA; V: TRBV28; J: TRBJ1-2; D: TRBD1; CDR3: CASTRDSYGYTF; DNA: TGTGCCAGCACTCGGGACAGCTATGGCTACACCTTC
size: once; V: TRBV5-1; J: TRBJ2-7; D: NA; CDR3: CASSLGANLGEQYF; DNA: TGCGCCAGCAGCTTGGGAGCTAACCTGGGCGAGCAGTACTTC
size: few; V: TRBV7-9; J: TRBJ2-3; D: NA; CDR3: CASSAAPLGADTQYF; DNA: TGTGCCAGCAGCGCAGCGCCCCTCGGGGCAGATACGCAGTATTTT
size: few; V: TRBV19; J: TRBJ2-5; D: NA; CDR3: CASSSGKETQYF; DNA: TGTGCCAGTAGTTCGGGGAAAGAGACCCAGTACTTC
size: NA; V: TRBV10-3; J: TRBJ2-7; D: NA; CDR3: CAISEAGQRTYEQYF; DNA: TGTGCCATCAGTGAGGCGGGACAGCGGACCTACGAGCAGTACTTC
size: NA; V: TRBV7-9; J: TRBJ1-2; D: TRBD1; CDR3: CASSPGGTGGGNYGYTF; DNA: TGTGCCAGCAGCCCAGGGGGTACGGGGGGCGGTAACTATGGCTACACCTTC
size: NA; V: TRBV28; J: TRBJ1-5; D: NA; CDR3: CASTDWRGQNQPQHF; DNA: TGTGCCAGCACTGATTGGAGAGGGCAAAATCAGCCCCAGCATTTT
size: NA; V: TRBV11-2; J: TRBJ2-3; D: NA; CDR3: CASSSGTSRITDTQYF; DNA: TGTGCCAGCAGCTCCGGGACCTCCCGGATCACAGATACGCAGTATTTT
size: few; V: TRBV7-2; J: TRBJ2-3; D: NA; CDR3: CASSLVHSIRIDTQYF; DNA: TGTGCCAGCAGCTTAGTACACTCCATTAGGATAGATACGCAGTATTTT
size: once; V: TRBV19; J: TRBJ1-5; D: NA; CDR3: CASRRTLSGQPQHF; DNA: TGTGCCAGTAGACGGACCCTAAGCGGTCAGCCCCAGCATTTT
size: NA; V: TRBV27; J: TRBJ2-3; D: NA; CDR3: CASSPRNTAGGSNTQYF; DNA: TGTGCCAGCAGTCCCCGTAACACTGCTGGAGGGAGTAATACGCAGTATTTT
size: NA; V: TRBV9; J: TRBJ2-3; D: TRBD1; CDR3: CASSVGRGSDTQYF; DNA: TGTGCCAGCAGCGTAGGCAGGGGGTCGGATACGCAGTATTTT
size: once; V: TRBV11-2; J: TRBJ2-7; D: TRBD1; CDR3: CASSFPGQGVVSEQYF; DNA: TGTGCCAGCAGCTTCCCGGGACAGGGGGTAGTTAGTGAGCAGTACTTC
size: few; V: TRBV6-1; J: TRBJ1-1; D: NA; CDR3: CASLPAGRTEAFF; DNA: TGTGCCAGCCTGCCAGCCGGTCGCACTGAAGCTTTCTTT
size: few; V: TRBV4-1; J: TRBJ1-5; D: NA; CDR3: CASSQHAGAGAGAIQPQHF; DNA: TGCGCCAGCAGCCAACATGCTGGGGCGGGGGCAGGCGCAATTCAGCCCCAGCATTTT
size: few; V: TRBV18; J: TRBJ1-2; D: NA; CDR3: CASSPETTNYGYTF; DNA: TGTGCCAGCTCACCGGAGACTACTAACTATGGCTACACCTTC
size: NA; V: TRBV5-4; J: TRBJ1-1; D: NA; CDR3: CASSSTSNTEAFF; DNA: TGTGCCAGCAGCTCAACATCGAACACTGAAGCTTTCTTT
size: NA; V: TRBV10-1; J: TRBJ1-3; D: NA; CDR3: CASSEGSSGNTIYF; DNA: TGCGCCAGCAGTGAGGGGAGCTCTGGAAACACCATATATTTT
size: NA; V: TRBV6-1; J: TRBJ1-1; D: NA; CDR3: CASSEGAGMNTEAFF; DNA: TGTGCCAGCAGTGAGGGGGCAGGGATGAACACTGAAGCTTTCTTT
size: NA; V: TRBV14; J: TRBJ1-2; D: NA; CDR3: CASSQEEGYGYTF; DNA: TGTGCCAGCAGCCAAGAGGAAGGGTATGGCTACACCTTC
size: NA; V: TRBV28; J: TRBJ1-2; D: TRBD1; CDR3: CASAGGDWRGYTF; DNA: TGTGCCAGCGCAGGGGGAGACTGGCGGGGCTACACCTTC
size: NA; V: TRBV2; J: TRBJ2-7; D: NA; CDR3: CASSVREQYF; DNA: TGTGCCAGCAGTGTACGCGAGCAGTACTTC
size: NA; V: TRBV7-9; J: TRBJ1-3; D: TRBD1; CDR3: CASSFRDRLFSGNTIYF; DNA: TGTGCCAGCAGCTTCCGGGACAGGCTCTTCTCTGGAAACACCATATATTTT
size: few; V: TRBV18; J: TRBJ2-3; D: TRBD2; CDR3: CASSPGLAGGTDTQYF; DNA: TGTGCCAGCTCACCCGGACTAGCGGGAGGGACAGATACGCAGTATTTT
size: once; V: TRBV27; J: TRBJ2-4; D: NA; CDR3: CASWPLVSDIQYF; DNA: TGTGCCAGCTGGCCCCTCGTCTCGGACATTCAGTACTTC
size: NA; V: TRBV7-6; J: TRBJ2-7; D: NA; CDR3: CASSPRQDSSYEQYF; DNA: TGTGCCAGCAGCCCCCGACAGGACAGCTCCTACGAGCAGTACTTC
size: NA; V: TRBV6-1; J: TRBJ1-1; D: NA; CDR3: CASSVRDMNTEAFF; DNA: TGTGCCAGCAGTGTGCGGGACATGAACACTGAAGCTTTCTTT
size: NA; V: TRBV10-2; J: TRBJ2-7; D: TRBD1; CDR3: CAIGGQGEYEQYF; DNA: TGTGCCATCGGAGGACAGGGCGAGTACGAGCAGTACTTC
size: few; V: TRBV29-1; J: TRBJ2-1; D: TRBD2; CDR3: CSAAGTSSEQFF; DNA: TGCAGCGCCGCCGGGACTAGTAGTGAGCAGTTCTTC
size: NA; V: TRBV25-1; J: TRBJ2-5; D: TRBD2; CDR3: CASSRTGGPQETQYF; DNA: TGTGCCAGCAGTCGCACGGGGGGGCCGCAGGAGACCCAGTACTTC
size: few; V: TRBV7-9; J: TRBJ1-1; D: NA; CDR3: CASAWEVGTEAFF; DNA: TGTGCCAGCGCCTGGGAGGTAGGGACTGAAGCTTTCTTT
size: few; V: TRBV7-6; J: TRBJ1-5; D: NA; CDR3: CASSLYRDGAYGPQHF; DNA: TGTGCCAGCAGCTTATATCGGGACGGGGCTTATGGGCCCCAGCATTTT
size: NA; V: TRBV19; J: TRBJ2-1; D: NA; CDR3: CASSMGPQLRSGQFF; DNA: TGTGCCAGTAGCATGGGACCGCAGCTCCGGTCGGGGCAGTTCTTC
size: NA; V: TRBV5-5; J: TRBJ2-1; D: TRBD2; CDR3: CASSLELAGASSSYNEQFF; DNA: TGTGCCAGCAGCTTGGAGCTAGCGGGAGCATCAAGCTCCTACAATGAGCAGTTCTTC
size: NA; V: TRBV27; J: TRBJ2-7; D: TRBD2; CDR3: CASSPQGLAGAYEQYF; DNA: TGTGCCAGCAGTCCCCAGGGACTAGCGGGGGCCTACGAGCAGTACTTC
size: few; V: TRBV30; J: TRBJ1-1; D: NA; CDR3: CAWSFSLNTEAFF; DNA: TGTGCCTGGAGTTTCTCCTTGAACACTGAAGCTTTCTTT
size: NA; V: TRBV19; J: TRBJ2-1; D: TRBD2; CDR3: CASSFGLAGVWEQFF; DNA: TGTGCCAGTAGTTTCGGACTAGCGGGAGTGTGGGAGCAGTTCTTC
size: NA; V: TRBV10-3; J: TRBJ1-1; D: TRBD1; CDR3: CAISTLGTGKDTEAFF; DNA: TGTGCCATCAGTACCCTCGGGACAGGGAAGGACACTGAAGCTTTCTTT
size: NA; V: TRBV5-1; J: TRBJ2-6; D: TRBD2; CDR3: CASSPPGGSGANVLTF; DNA: TGCGCCAGCAGCCCCCCGGGAGGCTCTGGGGCCAACGTCCTGACTTTC
size: NA; V: TRBV7-6; J: TRBJ1-4; D: NA; CDR3: CASSSDRDDEKLFF; DNA: TGTGCCAGCAGCTCGGACCGAGACGATGAAAAACTGTTTTTT
size: NA; V: TRBV4-2; J: TRBJ2-7; D: TRBD2; CDR3: CASSQDLNGGRLYEQYF; DNA: TGTGCCAGCAGCCAAGATCTGAATGGCGGGAGGTTGTACGAGCAGTACTTC
size: once; V: TRBV7-9; J: TRBJ1-6; D: TRBD1; CDR3: CASSWDRDSPLHF; DNA: TGTGCCAGCAGCTGGGACAGGGATTCACCCCTCCACTTT
size: once; V: TRBV5-1; J: TRBJ2-3; D: NA; CDR3: CASSLARSSDTQYF; DNA: TGCGCCAGCAGCTTGGCCCGGTCTTCAGATACGCAGTATTTT
size: NA; V: TRBV28; J: TRBJ1-1; D: NA; CDR3: CASSVHGPNTEAFF; DNA: TGTGCCAGCAGTGTACACGGCCCGAACACTGAAGCTTTCTTT
size: NA; V: TRBV10-3; J: TRBJ2-1; D: NA; CDR3: CAISDREAYNEQFF; DNA: TGTGCCATCAGTGACAGGGAGGCCTACAATGAGCAGTTCTTC
size: once; V: TRBV7-2; J: TRBJ2-7; D: NA; CDR3: CASSSRVPSYEQYF; DNA: TGTGCCAGCAGCTCACGGGTACCATCCTACGAGCAGTACTTC
size: once; V: TRBV5-1; J: TRBJ2-5; D: NA; CDR3: CASSLLAGEETQYF; DNA: TGCGCCAGCAGCTTGTTGGCAGGGGAAGAGACCCAGTACTTC